This TCR beta chain was documented in a study of CD8+ T cells in alopecia areata (dated by TCRdb to the late 2010s). Regarding the complete study: Treated patients were enrolled in an open-label pilot trial of oral tofacitinib, 5 to 10 mg twice daily, for moderate-to-severe alopecia areata. Tofacitinib was given for 6 to 18 months, followed by 6 months of follow-up off drug to assess delayed response and recurrence. In both human patients and the C3H/HeJ mouse model, the study applied high-throughput TCRbeta sequencing to look at T cell clonal expansion in alopecia areata. Scalp tissue and sorted CD4+ and CD8+ peripheral blood T cells from patchy and totalis/universalis alopecia areata patients and from healthy controls were covered by human TCRbeta sequencing. Biopsies were taken from tofacitinib-treated patients at baseline and at 4 and 24 weeks of treatment, and a later scalp biopsy was taken in several of the tofacitinib-treated patients. Clonality in the scalp was compared among normal scalp (n=4), patchy alopecia areata scalp (n=8), and alopecia totalis/universalis scalp (n=8). RNA was extracted with the PAXgene miRNA kit for fixed scalp, the miRNeasy kit for PBMCs, and the RNeasy kit for mouse skin. immunoSEQ multiplex PCR using 35 Vbeta forward primers and 13 Jbeta reverse primers was used to amplify TCRbeta CDR3 regions.

V is pared back by 4 bases and J by 5 bases, with 15 bases lying between the germline termini. As encoded in the germline V gene, CDR1 is SGHDT while CDR2 is YYEEEE. The CDR3 covers 14 residues, taking in both the cysteine and the phenylalanine. The DNA shown is the 42-base CDR3, in frame from base 1. Library prep was done by the immunoSEQ multiplex PCR assay. RNA was extracted from all samples and reverse transcribed into cDNA, which served as template for TCR sequencing. First-strand cDNA was synthesized using SuperScript III with a 2:1 mix of oligo-dT and random hexamers. A synthetic immune receptor repertoire was used to measure amplification bias, and any remaining bias was corrected computationally. The paper's processing steps were these. Raw reads were preprocessed to remove errors, and CDR3 was defined by IMGT conventions from the conserved cysteine to phenylalanine. Clonality was computed as 1 minus the Shannon entropy, with the entropy normalized by log2 of the number of productive unique TCRs. Whether scalp clones were CD4 or CD8 was inferred by matching scalp TCRbeta sequences against CD4 and CD8 repertoires sorted from blood. Sourced from immuneACCESS, this table was stored by TCRdb with only in-frame sequences that have V and J called. A share of the clones is absent; for the studies checked, an unresolved V gene accounts for under half, and the remainder has no known explanation. The V and J calls and clone size were taken over from that table, and D and trimming were inferred from the DNA. Across this sample there are around 250,000 clones, with about two thirds seen only once. The top ten clonotypes cover 0.95% to 1.5% of the sample.

What the authors observed across the whole study: Compared with normal scalp, lesional scalp, particularly in alopecia totalis/universalis, had higher clonality and more expanded CD8+ clones, which suggests antigenic drive. Scalp TCR repertoire analysis is complicated because resident alphabeta T cells in normal human skin are also sequenced, whereas mouse skin is dominated by gammadelta T cells. TCR sequences shared between patients were less clear than in mice, possibly partly because of HLA diversity in the patient population.

The time point label here, explained by the study, means: baseline before oral tofacitinib. Lesional scalp punch biopsies and peripheral blood were collected from alopecia areata patients. PBMCs were isolated by density centrifugation and stained for CD3, CD4 and CD8, after which CD4+ and CD8+ T cells were sorted on a FACSAria. As concerns this clone: What antigen it recognizes has not been identified. Per-base quality was not reported, and no clone a single base away is much larger than it.

Recombination linked TRBV5-6 to TRBJ2-5; the D call is possibly TRBD1 or TRBD2, each sharing 5 bases. The receptor comes from a human donor with alopecia areata. The material was CD4+ T cells sorted from blood, obtained at week 0. The nucleotides read TGTGCCAGCAGCCCAGGGTCGGGGATGGAGACCCAGTACTTC. Its amino acids are CASSPGSGMETQYF.